This T cell receptor beta chain was recorded in a study of T cell changes during pregnancy in multiple sclerosis. The CDR3 extends over 16 amino acids. Trimming removed 5 bases from V and 5 bases from J; junction bases left unmatched: 11. From germline, CDR1 is SGHNT and CDR2 YENEEA. Clones were read by immunoSEQ multiplex PCR, and TCRdb kept only the in-frame ones, dropping some. The sample holds approximately 38,000 clones, roughly 94% seen once. The chain joins TRBV11-3 to TRBJ2-1; 8 bases are a match to TRBD2. The TCR sequence derives from a female donor with multiple sclerosis, enrolled in a pregnancy study. This material consisted of peripheral blood, taken in the third trimester of pregnancy. In DNA, the CDR3 is TGTGCCAGCAGCCCACCGGCTGCGGGGGGCCACAATGAGCAGTTCTTC. As protein: CASSPPAAGGHNEQFF.